A selection of T cell receptor beta chains follows, all from one sample in a study of CD8+ T cells in alopecia areata. Clones were read by immunoSEQ multiplex PCR, and TCRdb kept only the in-frame ones, dropping some. The sample contains approximately 200,000 clones, 50% to 60% of which appear only once. The specimen was CD4+ T cells sorted from blood, collected at week 4, from a patient treated with tofacitinib. These receptors came from a human donor with alopecia areata. Each CDR3 is given with its conserved first and last residue.

TRBV30 | CAWAGQLNTEAFF
TRBV29-1 | CSVQRTGSSSYNEQFF
TRBV29-1 | CSVEDSGTGDNEQFF
TRBV2 | CASSERQVYGYTF
TRBV29-1 | CSAGRIDRGPSYTYGYTF
TRBV5-6 | CASRLRESNYGYTF
TRBV29-1 | CSVGVGRNYEQYF
TRBV30 | CAWSVPLRKSPLHF
TRBV2 | CASGGDQPQHF
TRBV30 | CAWSAGLSSYNEQFF
TRBV7-2 | CASKWGAANTEAFF
TRBV4-1 | CASSQDPGQRSSPLHF
TRBV4-1 | CASSQVRQAPTYF
TRBV4-3 | CASSQDWRGLQPQHF
TRBV6-5 | CASTPGLNTEAFF
TRBV29-1 | CSVVGLGLYGYTF
TRBV2 | CASSGDRENTEAFF
TRBV5-1 | CASSLMTGDQPQHF
TRBV29-1 | CSVFSGQGYGYTF
TRBV29-1 | CSAPQADTQYF
TRBV9 | CASSVEDPYSNYGYTF
TRBV29-1 | CSVAPTITGELFF
TRBV30 | CAWKGEGNEQFF